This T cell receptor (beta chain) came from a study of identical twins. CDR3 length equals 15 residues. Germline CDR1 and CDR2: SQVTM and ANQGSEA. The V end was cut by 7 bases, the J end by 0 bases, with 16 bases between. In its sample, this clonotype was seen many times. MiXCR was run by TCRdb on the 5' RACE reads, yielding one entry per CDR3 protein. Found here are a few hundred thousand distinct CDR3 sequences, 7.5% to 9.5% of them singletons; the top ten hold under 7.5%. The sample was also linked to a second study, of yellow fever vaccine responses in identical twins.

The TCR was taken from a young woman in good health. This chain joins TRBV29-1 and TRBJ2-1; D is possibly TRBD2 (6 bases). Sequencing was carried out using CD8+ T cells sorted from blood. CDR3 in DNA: TGCAGCGCCCACCGGAGGGCCAACTCCTACAATGAGCAGTTCTTC. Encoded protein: CSAHRRANSYNEQFF.